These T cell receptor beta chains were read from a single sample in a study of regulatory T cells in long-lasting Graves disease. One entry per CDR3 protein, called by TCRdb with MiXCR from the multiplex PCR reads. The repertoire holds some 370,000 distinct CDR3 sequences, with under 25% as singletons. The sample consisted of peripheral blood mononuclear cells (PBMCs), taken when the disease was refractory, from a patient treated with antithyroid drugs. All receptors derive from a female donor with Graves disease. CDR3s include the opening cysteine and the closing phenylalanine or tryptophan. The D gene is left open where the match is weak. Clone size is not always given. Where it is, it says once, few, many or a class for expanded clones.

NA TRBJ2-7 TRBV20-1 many CSAWRLVGASYEQYF TGCAGTGCTTGGCGGTTGGTGGGAGCTTCCTACGAGCAGTACTTC
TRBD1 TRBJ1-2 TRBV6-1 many CASSPGGRASGYTF TGTGCCAGCAGCCCAGGGGGCCGGGCGAGTGGCTACACCTTC
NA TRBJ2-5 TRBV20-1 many CSARDLGETQYF TGCAGTGCTCGGGACTTGGGGGAGACCCAGTACTTC
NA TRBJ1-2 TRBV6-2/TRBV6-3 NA CASSYKGYYGYTF TGTGCCAGCAGTTACAAGGGCTACTATGGCTACACCTTC
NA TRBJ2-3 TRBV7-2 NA CASSEGGTQYF TGTGCCAGCAGCGAGGGAGGCACGCAGTATTTT
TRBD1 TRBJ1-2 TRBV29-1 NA CSVYRGHDGYTF TGCAGCGTGTACAGGGGGCATGATGGCTACACCTTC
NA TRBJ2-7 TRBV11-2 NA CASRSTFFSYEQYF TGTGCCAGCAGATCGACATTTTTCTCCTACGAGCAGTACTTC
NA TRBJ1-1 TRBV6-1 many CASSTPGTEAFF TGTGCCAGCAGTACACCGGGAACTGAAGCTTTCTTT
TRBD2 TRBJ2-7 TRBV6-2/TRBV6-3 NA CASSRPRILNAGERGIIYEQYF TGTGCCAGCAGTAGGCCACGGATACTAAACGCGGGGGAAAGGGGTATTATCTACGAGCAGTACTTC
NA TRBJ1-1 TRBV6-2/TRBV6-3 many CASSERRENTEAFF TGTGCCAGCAGTGAAAGGCGGGAAAACACTGAAGCTTTCTTT
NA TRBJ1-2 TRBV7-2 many CASSPDSSGYTF TGTGCCAGCAGCCCAGACTCTTCTGGCTACACCTTC
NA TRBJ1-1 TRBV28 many CASSEAGGNTEAFF TGTGCCAGCAGTGAAGCGGGCGGTAACACTGAAGCTTTCTTT
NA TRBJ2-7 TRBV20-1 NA CSARKTGGEQYF TGCAGTGCTAGAAAGACAGGCGGCGAGCAGTACTTC
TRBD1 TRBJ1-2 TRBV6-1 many CASTELTKTGTGSGGYTF TGTGCCAGCACTGAACTCACTAAAACCGGGACAGGGAGCGGCGGCTACACCTTC
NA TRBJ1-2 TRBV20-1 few CSAKNIGTFYGYTF TGCAGTGCTAAAAATATCGGGACTTTCTATGGCTACACCTTC
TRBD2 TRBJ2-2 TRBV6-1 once CASRPMGGMDTGELSF TGTGCCAGCAGGCCAATGGGGGGGATGGACACCGGGGAGCTGTCTTTT
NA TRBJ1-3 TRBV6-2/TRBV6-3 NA CASSYGLKGGNTIYF TGTGCCAGCAGTTACGGCCTAAAGGGGGGAAACACCATATATTTT
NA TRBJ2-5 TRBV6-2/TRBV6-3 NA CAASPHYHETQYF TGTGCCGCGTCGCCCCACTACCATGAGACCCAGTACTTC
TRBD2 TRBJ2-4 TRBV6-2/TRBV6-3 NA CASSPTAGVNIQYF TGTGCCAGCAGCCCCACAGCGGGGGTAAACATTCAGTACTTC
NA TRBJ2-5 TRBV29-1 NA CSVEQVGETQYF TGCAGCGTTGAACAGGTGGGGGAGACCCAGTACTTC
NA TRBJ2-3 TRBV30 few CAWSQGVREPDTQYF TGTGCCTGGTCACAAGGAGTTAGGGAACCAGATACGCAGTATTTT
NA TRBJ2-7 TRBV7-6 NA CASSLAELDSEQYF TGTGCCAGCAGCTTAGCGGAACTAGACAGTGAGCAGTACTTC
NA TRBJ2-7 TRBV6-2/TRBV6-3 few CASSYTKRTAYYEQYF TGTGCCAGCAGTTACACCAAGCGGACAGCGTACTACGAGCAGTACTTC
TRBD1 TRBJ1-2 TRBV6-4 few CASSDPGGLGYTF TGTGCCAGCAGTGACCCAGGGGGGCTTGGCTACACCTTC
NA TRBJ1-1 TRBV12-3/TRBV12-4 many CASSHAGLNTEAFF TGTGCCAGCAGTCACGCAGGGTTGAACACTGAAGCTTTCTTT
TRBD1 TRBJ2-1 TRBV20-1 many CSARDWTGDGSTNEQFF TGCAGTGCTAGAGATTGGACAGGGGATGGTTCTACAAATGAGCAGTTCTTC
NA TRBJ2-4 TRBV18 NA CASSPLELPSHIQYF TGTGCCAGCTCACCACTTGAACTTCCGAGCCACATTCAGTACTTC
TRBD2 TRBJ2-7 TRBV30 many CAWSVDPSGRVQYF TGTGCCTGGAGTGTAGATCCTAGCGGGAGAGTGCAGTACTTC
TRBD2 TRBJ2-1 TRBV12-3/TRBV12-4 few CASIPGLAFFNEQFF TGTGCCAGTATTCCGGGACTAGCCTTTTTCAATGAGCAGTTCTTC
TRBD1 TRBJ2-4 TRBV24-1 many CATSDPGTGGHIQYF TGTGCCACCAGTGATCCCGGGACAGGAGGGCACATTCAGTACTTC
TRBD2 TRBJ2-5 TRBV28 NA CASLPGRAVGFTDLQETQYF TGTGCCAGCCTACCGGGGAGGGCGGTGGGTTTTACCGATCTCCAAGAGACCCAGTACTTC
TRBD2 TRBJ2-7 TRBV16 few CASSKTRGYGEQYF TGTGCCAGCAGCAAGACGCGGGGGTACGGCGAGCAGTACTTC
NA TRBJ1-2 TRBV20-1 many CSGGSSSYGYTF TGCAGTGGGGGTTCCAGCTCCTATGGCTACACCTTC
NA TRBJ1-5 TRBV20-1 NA CSARSRGGSNQPQHF TGCAGTGCTAGATCCCGAGGGGGTAGCAATCAGCCCCAGCATTTT
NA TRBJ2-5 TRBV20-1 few CSARDVEGETQYF TGCAGTGCTAGAGATGTGGAGGGAGAGACCCAGTACTTC
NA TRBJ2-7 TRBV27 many CASSLIGGLNIYEQYF TGTGCCAGCAGCCTCATAGGGGGACTAAATATTTACGAGCAGTACTTC
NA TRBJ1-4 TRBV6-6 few CASSYSWGPNEKLFF TGTGCCAGCAGTTACTCGTGGGGGCCTAATGAAAAACTGTTTTTT
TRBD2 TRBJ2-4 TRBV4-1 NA CASSRTPAGGRPLLAKNIQYF TGCGCCAGCAGCCGAACCCCGGCAGGCGGGAGGCCATTACTAGCCAAAAACATTCAGTACTTC
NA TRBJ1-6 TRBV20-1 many CSARDTGTPNSPLHF TGCAGTGCTAGAGATACCGGGACACCGAATTCACCCCTCCACTTT
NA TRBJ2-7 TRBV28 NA CASRPPVGEGHERYF TGTGCCAGCAGACCCCCCGTAGGAGAAGGTCACGAGCGGTACTTC
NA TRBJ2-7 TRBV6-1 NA CARIKNRISYGQYF TGTGCCAGGATCAAAAACAGGATCTCCTACGGGCAGTACTTC
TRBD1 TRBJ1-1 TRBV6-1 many CATRGQGAKNTEAFF TGTGCCACCAGAGGACAGGGGGCGAAGAACACTGAAGCTTTCTTT
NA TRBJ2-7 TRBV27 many CASSPAGRDKTYEQYF TGTGCCAGCAGTCCCGCAGGCCGGGACAAGACCTACGAGCAGTACTTC
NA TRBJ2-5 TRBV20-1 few CSAGLARETQYF TGCAGTGCTGGGCTCGCGAGGGAGACCCAGTACTTC
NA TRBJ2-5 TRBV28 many CASSLSLSLETQYF TGTGCCAGCAGTTTGAGTCTCAGTCTCGAGACCCAGTACTTC
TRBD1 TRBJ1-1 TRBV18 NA CASSPPAGTGVLEAFF TGTGCCAGCTCACCACCAGCCGGGACAGGGGTACTTGAAGCTTTCTTT
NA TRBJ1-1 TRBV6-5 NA CASSYDKPYTEAFF TGTGCCAGCAGTTATGACAAGCCCTACACTGAAGCTTTCTTT
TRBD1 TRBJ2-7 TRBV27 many CASSPRRDRTYEQYF TGTGCCAGCAGTCCCCGCCGGGACAGAACCTACGAGCAGTACTTC
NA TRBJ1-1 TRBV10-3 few CAIAATPNTEAFF TGTGCCATCGCCGCCACCCCAAACACTGAAGCTTTCTTT
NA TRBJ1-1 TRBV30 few CAWRGEQVSGKGAFF TGTGCCTGGAGGGGGGAACAGGTATCGGGTAAGGGGGCTTTCTTT
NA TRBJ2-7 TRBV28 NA CASIEGGTYEQYF TGTGCCAGCATAGAGGGGGGAACCTACGAGCAGTACTTC
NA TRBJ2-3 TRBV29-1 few CSVGQGGDTQYF TGCAGCGTTGGCCAGGGAGGAGATACGCAGTATTTT
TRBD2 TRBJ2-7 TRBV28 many CASKSSGIYEQYF TGTGCCAGCAAATCTAGCGGGATCTACGAGCAGTACTTC